This T cell receptor (beta chain) was recovered during a study of T cell responses to AZD1222 COVID-19 vaccine. Only in-frame clones appear in the TCRdb table, and some are missing; sequencing was by immunoSEQ multiplex PCR. The sample lists some 140,000 clones; around nine tenths were seen once. The CDR3 consists of 15 residues. Trimming took 4 bases from V and 5 from J, leaving 17 bases between them. Germline V gene data show CDR1 as MNHEY and CDR2 as SMNVEV (reference sequence). Study-wide results and limits: Females outnumbered males among donors, who were mostly white British; clonal diversity was possibly underestimated. Spike was spanned by vaccine-associated CD4 TCRs, which were dominant at 160-218 and 743-854. The number of AZD1222 recipients seropositive at baseline was only 6 or 7. Unmutated variant regions are reportedly targeted by nearly half of spike-specific TCRs.

This clone appeared a few times. Its antigen remains unknown. The receptor's source is an adult in good health. Here the sequenced sample was peripheral blood, taken on day 0 of AZD1222 vaccination. The chain employs TRBV27 and TRBJ1-1, with D possibly TRBD1 on 6 matching bases. CDR3 nucleotide sequence: TGTGCCAGCAGTTACTTCGGACAGAACCCGACTGAAGCTTTCTTT. It codes for CASSYFGQNPTEAFF.